These 14 T cell receptor beta chains originate from one sample sequenced in a study of early T cells in non-severe SARS-CoV-2 infection. TCRdb processed the 5' RACE reads anew with MiXCR; each CDR3 protein has one entry. The table includes about 77,000 distinct CDR3 sequences, more than 7.5% detected once. Sequencing was performed on whole blood. These receptors came from an adult who was a healthcare worker with PCR-confirmed SARS-CoV-2 infection or an uninfected control (not recorded which).

This clonotype occurred a few times. The chain links TRBV28 to TRBJ2-7; D gene uncertain. Germline-derived CDR1 and CDR2 are MDHEN and SYDVKM. V was shortened by 3 bases and J by 2 bases, with 8 bases between the two germline ends. The CDR3 consists of 13 residues. In DNA form, the CDR3 reads TGTGCCAGCAGTTTCGAGGATCCCTACGAGCAGTACTTC. It is translated as CASSFEDPYEQYF.

This clonotype appeared many times. The J gene is TRBJ1-5, the V gene TRBV28; D ambiguous. The germline V gene encodes CDR1 MDHEN and CDR2 SYDVKM. V lost 2 bases, J lost 5 bases, and 22 bases lay in between. CDR3 length: 18 residues. The CDR3 DNA sequence: TGTGCCAGCAGTTTAAGTGCGGGTCTGGGTTCCCTGGATCAGCCCCAGCATTTT. Encoded protein: CASSLSAGLGSLDQPQHF. Variable domain in full (rest from reference TRBV28 and TRBJ1-5): DVKVTQSSRYLVKRTGEKVFLECVQDMDHENMFWYRQDPGLGLRLIYFSYDVKMKEKGDIPEGYSVSREKKERFSLILESASTNQTSMYLCASSLSAGLGSLDQPQHFGDGTRLSIL.

This clonotype has ten or more counts. This chain uses TRBV7-9 with TRBJ1-6; 7 bases are a match to TRBD1. CDR1 is SEHNR, CDR2 FQNEAQ, per germline (reference sequence). CDR3 length: 14 residues. J lost 8 bases, V lost 4 bases, and 5 bases had no gene match. CDR3 in DNA: TGTGCCAGCAGCTCGACAGGGAAGCATTCACCCCTCCACTTT. This encodes CASSSTGKHSPLHF.

At least ten counts were recorded for this clonotype. This chain connects TRBV3-1 to TRBJ2-7; D call uncertain. Between the trimmed V and J ends, which lost 4 bases and 3 bases, there was a span of 13 bases. Germline-derived CDR1 and CDR2 are LGHDT and YNNKEL (reference sequence). The CDR3 is 14 amino acids. This CDR3 reads CASSLEDPRYEQYF. In DNA, the CDR3 is TGTGCCAGCAGCCTCGAAGACCCTCGCTACGAGCAGTACTTC.

This clonotype has ten or more counts. The chain has TRBV10-1 and TRBJ2-5; unclear D gene. The CDR3 contains 14 residues. Germline CDR1 WNHNN, CDR2 SYGVQD (reference sequence). With 6 bases removed from V and 4 bases from J, the gap between germline ends came to 15 bases. The CDR3 DNA is TGCGCCAGCAGAGAGACAACTCCTATAGAGACCCAGTACTTC. Translating gives CASRETTPIETQYF.

This clonotype showed up many times. An end of the junction does not agree with germline; a read error may underlie this. The chain couples TRBV10-3 to TRBJ2-7; TRBD1 matches at 9 bases. In germline, CDR1 is ENHRY, CDR2 SYGVKD. The CDR3 has 12 amino acids. As DNA, the CDR3 is TGTGCCACCAGTCGGGACAGGGACGAGCAGTACTTC. Its translation is CATSRDRDEQYF.

This rearrangement joins TRBV7-8 to TRBJ1-5; D remains unclear. CDR3 length: 14 residues. V lost 1 base, J lost 5 bases, and 9 bases lay in between. Germline lookup yields CDR1 SGHVS and CDR2 FQNEAQ. CDR3 sequence (DNA): TGTGCCAGCAGCTTAGGGGCAGCTGATCAGCCCCAGCATTTT. Translated, it gives CASSLGAADQPQHF.

The J gene is TRBJ2-6, the V gene TRBV28; D might be TRBD2 (5 bases). Germline loops: CDR1 MDHEN, CDR2 SYDVKM. Deletions cut 4 bases from V and 5 bases from J, with 9 bases between. This CDR3 contains 14 residues. The CDR3 spells CASSSPGRANVLTF. In DNA form, the CDR3 reads TGTGCCAGCAGTTCCCCCGGGAGGGCCAACGTCCTGACTTTC.

This clonotype came up many times. This chain connects TRBV2 to TRBJ2-1; D gene ambiguous. Per germline, CDR1 SNHLY and CDR2 FYNNEI. Deletions cut 4 bases from V and 1 base from J, with 2 bases between. The CDR3 extends over 12 amino acids. This CDR3 is CASSVSYNEQFF. The CDR3, as DNA: TGTGCCAGCAGTGTATCCTACAATGAGCAGTTCTTC.

The genes are TRBV6-1 and TRBJ2-3; 8 positions match TRBD2. V trimming: 10 bases; J trimming: 4 bases; junction bases outside the gene matches: 13. The CDR3 contains 15 residues. Per germline, CDR1 MNHNS and CDR2 SASEGT. The CDR3 is CAILASAGVADTQYF. In DNA form, the CDR3 reads TGTGCCATCCTCGCATCAGCGGGAGTAGCAGATACGCAGTATTTT.

This clonotype was seen more than once but under ten times. The chain couples TRBV18 to TRBJ1-4; D ambiguous. The CDR3 extends over 15 amino acids. Trimming cost V 3 bases and J 5 bases, with 13 bases left between them. Germline loops: CDR1 KGHSH, CDR2 LQKENI. The DNA for the CDR3 is TGTGCCAGCTCACCTCTCTCTGGCTCGAATGAAAAACTGTTTTTT. Amino acids: CASSPLSGSNEKLFF.

In its sample, this clonotype was seen many times. The gene calls are TRBV27 and TRBJ2-1; 7 bases are shared with TRBD2. V lost 7 bases and J lost 5; bases outside the gene matches: 14. CDR3 length equals 16 residues. Germline-derived CDR1 and CDR2 are MNHEY and SMNVEV (reference sequence). This chain's CDR3 is CASTPLLAEINNEQFF. CDR3 nucleotide sequence: TGTGCCAGCACGCCTCTTCTAGCGGAGATAAACAATGAGCAGTTCTTC.

This clonotype occurred many times. J is TRBJ1-1 and V is TRBV30; possibly TRBD1 for D (6 bases). The length of the CDR3 is 15 residues. Trimming shortened V by 2 bases and J by 1 base, and 14 bases separated the two germline ends. CDR1 is GTSNPN, CDR2 SVGIG, per germline (reference sequence). CDR3 DNA: TGTGCCTGGAGTATACCGGGACACCAGAACACTGAAGCTTTCTTT. Translation: CAWSIPGHQNTEAFF.

This clonotype was found a few times. As DNA, the CDR3 is TGTGCCAGCAGTCCAGGCGCCGGACAGGGATCAGCAACTAATGAAAAACTGTTTTTT. This encodes CASSPGAGQGSATNEKLFF. The chain has TRBV27 and TRBJ1-4, with 8 bases fitting TRBD1. The germline V gene encodes CDR1 MNHEY and CDR2 SMNVEV (reference sequence). The CDR3 loop spans 19 amino acids. Trimming removed 5 bases from V and 0 bases from J; junction bases left unmatched: 14.